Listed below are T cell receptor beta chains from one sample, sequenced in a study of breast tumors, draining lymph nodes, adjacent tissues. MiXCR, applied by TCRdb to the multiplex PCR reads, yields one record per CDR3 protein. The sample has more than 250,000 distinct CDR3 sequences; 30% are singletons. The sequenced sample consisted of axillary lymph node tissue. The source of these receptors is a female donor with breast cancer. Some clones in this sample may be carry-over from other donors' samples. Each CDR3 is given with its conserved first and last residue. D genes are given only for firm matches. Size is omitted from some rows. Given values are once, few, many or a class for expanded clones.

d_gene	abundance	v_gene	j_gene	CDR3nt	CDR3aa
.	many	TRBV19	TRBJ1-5	TGTGCCAGTGCTACTAATAGCAATCAGCCCCAGCATTTT	CASATNSNQPQHF
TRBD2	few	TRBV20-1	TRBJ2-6	TGCAGTGCTAGTTCGGGACTAGAGGTGGCCTACGTCCTGACTTTC	CSASSGLEVAYVLTF
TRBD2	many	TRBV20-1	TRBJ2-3	TGCAGTGCTACGGGACTAGCGGGAGTGTGGGGAGATACGCAGTATTTT	CSATGLAGVWGDTQYF
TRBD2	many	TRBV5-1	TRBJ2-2	TGCGCCAGCAGCTTTACCCGGACTAGCGGGAGTGGGGGGACCGGGGAGCTGTTTTTT	CASSFTRTSGSGGTGELFF
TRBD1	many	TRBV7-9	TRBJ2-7	TGTGCCAGCAGCACACGAGACGGCAGGGGGTTCGAGCAGTACTTC	CASSTRDGRGFEQYF
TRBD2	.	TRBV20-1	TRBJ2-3	TGCAGTGCTAGGGGGCCGAGGGAGACTAGCGGGATTACAGATACGCAGTATTTT	CSARGPRETSGITDTQYF
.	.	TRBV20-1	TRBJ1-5	TGCAATGTTAGCCAGGGAGGCGATCAGCCCCAGCATTTT	CNVSQGGDQPQHF
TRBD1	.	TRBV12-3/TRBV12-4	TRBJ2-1	TGTGCCAGCAGTCCCGGGACAGGGGGCTACAGTGAGCAGTTCTTC	CASSPGTGGYSEQFF
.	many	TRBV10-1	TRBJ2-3	TGCGCCAGCAGTGCCGAGGCAGATACGCAGTATTTT	CASSAEADTQYF
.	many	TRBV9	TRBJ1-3	TGTGCCAGCAGCCCGGACGACAGGCGCTGGGGAAACACCATATATTTT	CASSPDDRRWGNTIYF
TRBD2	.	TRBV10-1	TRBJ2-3	TGCGCCAGTTCCGGGACTAGCGGCAAAAGAACAGATACGCAGTATTTT	CASSGTSGKRTDTQYF
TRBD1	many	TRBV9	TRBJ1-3	TGTGCCAGCAGCGTCAGACAGGGGAACCAGGCTGGAAACACCATATATTTT	CASSVRQGNQAGNTIYF
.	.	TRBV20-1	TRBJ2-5	TGCAGTGCCCGCGGGGGCGGAGAGACCCAGTACTTC	CSARGGGETQYF
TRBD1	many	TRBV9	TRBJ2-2	TGTGCCAGCAGCGTAGACGACAGGGTCGGGGAGCTGTTTTTT	CASSVDDRVGELFF
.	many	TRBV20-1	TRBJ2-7	TGCAGTGCTAGAGATCGGAACAGGACCTACGAGCAGTACTTC	CSARDRNRTYEQYF
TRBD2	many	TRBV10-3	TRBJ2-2	TGTGCCATCAGTGAGTCAGCGGGAGGCAACACCGGGGAGCTGTTTTTT	CAISESAGGNTGELFF
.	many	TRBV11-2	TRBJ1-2	TGTGCCAGCAGCCATGTTAAGGGTCTCGACTATGGCTACACCTTC	CASSHVKGLDYGYTF
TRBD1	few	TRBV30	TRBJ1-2	TGTGCCTGGAGTGTGACAGGGGATGGGGGCTACACCTTC	CAWSVTGDGGYTF
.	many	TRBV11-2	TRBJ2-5	TGTGCCAGCAGCTTATACGAAGGGGAGACCCAGTACTTC	CASSLYEGETQYF
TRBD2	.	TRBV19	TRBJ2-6	TGTGCCAGTAGTATCGCGGTGGGAGGGCCGTCTGGGGCCAACGCCCTGGCTTTC	CASSIAVGGPSGANALAF
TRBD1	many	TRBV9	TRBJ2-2	TGTGCCAGCAGCATCGCAACCGGGACAGGGTCCCTGTCAGGCGGGGAGCTGTTTTTT	CASSIATGTGSLSGGELFF
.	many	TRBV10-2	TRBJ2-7	TGCGCCAGCACTGAACCGGGATTCTCCTACGAGCAGTACTTC	CASTEPGFSYEQYF
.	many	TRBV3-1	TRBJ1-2	TGTGCCAGCAGCAAACGGGACTTTGGCTACACCTTC	CASSKRDFGYTF
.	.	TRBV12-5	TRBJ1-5	TGTGCTAGTGGTTTCACGGGGGGCGCGGAACAGCCCCAGCATTTT	CASGFTGGAEQPQHF
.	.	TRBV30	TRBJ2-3	TGTGCCTGGACCCCTGGGGGAGTGAGCACAGATACGCAGTATTTT	CAWTPGGVSTDTQYF
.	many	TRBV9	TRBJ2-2	TGTGCCAGCAGCGAGGGGGGGAACACCGGGGAGCTGTTTTTT	CASSEGGNTGELFF
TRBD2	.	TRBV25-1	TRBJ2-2	TGTGCCAGCAGCCGCGGGCTGCTAGCGGGAGTAGCCGGGGAGCTGTTTTTT	CASSRGLLAGVAGELFF
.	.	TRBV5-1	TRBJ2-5	TGCGCCCGCAGCCCGGTGGCGGGGTCGTCGGGGACCCAGTACTTC	CARSPVAGSSGTQYF
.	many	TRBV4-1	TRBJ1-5	TGCGCCAGCAGCCAAGTGAGGGGGAATCAGCCCCAGCATTTT	CASSQVRGNQPQHF
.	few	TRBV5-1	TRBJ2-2	TGCGCCAGCAGCGACCTTAGCAGGGGGGGCATCACCGGGGAGCTGTTTTTT	CASSDLSRGGITGELFF
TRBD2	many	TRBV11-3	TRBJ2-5	TGTGCCAGCAGACTAGCGGGAGGGGGGGAGACCCAGTACTTC	CASRLAGGGETQYF
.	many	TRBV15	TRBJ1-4	TGTGCCACCAGCGGCACCCTGGGGGGTAATGAAAAACTGTTTTTT	CATSGTLGGNEKLFF
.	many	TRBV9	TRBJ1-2	TGTGCCAGCAGCGTGGACACCTCTAGCTATGGCTACACCTTC	CASSVDTSSYGYTF
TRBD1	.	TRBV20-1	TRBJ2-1	TGCAGTGCTAAGGGGATGACAGGGGGGAATGAGCAGTTCTTC	CSAKGMTGGNEQFF
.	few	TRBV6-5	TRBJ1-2	TGTGCCAGCAGTAAAGGACGCCTTTATGGCTACACCTTC	CASSKGRLYGYTF
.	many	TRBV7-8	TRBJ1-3	TGTGCCAGCAGCTTATCGGCCGGAAACACCATATATTTT	CASSLSAGNTIYF
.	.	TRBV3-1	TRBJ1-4	TGTGCCAGCAGCCACACGAGGGGAATTGGTGAAAAACTGTTTTTT	CASSHTRGIGEKLFF
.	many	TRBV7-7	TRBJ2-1	TGTGCTAGCAGCCCTAGGGAGGGGGGCGAGCAGTTCTTC	CASSPREGGEQFF
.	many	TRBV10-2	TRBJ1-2	TGCGCCAGCAGTGAGTCCGGCTTCCTAGGCTACACCTTC	CASSESGFLGYTF
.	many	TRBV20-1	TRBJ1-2	TGCAGTGCTCCAGGGGCGCTTTACTATGGCTACACCTTC	CSAPGALYYGYTF
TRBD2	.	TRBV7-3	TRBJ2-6	TGTGCCAGCAGCTTAGCGTGGCGGGAGGGGGCCAACGTCCTGACTTTC	CASSLAWREGANVLTF
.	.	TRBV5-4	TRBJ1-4	TGTGCCAGCAGCAGGTTGGGTCGGGGATTAACTAATGAAAAACTGTTTTTT	CASSRLGRGLTNEKLFF
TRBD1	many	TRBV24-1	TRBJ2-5	TGTGCCACCAGTGATTTGCGACGAACCGGGACAGATGAAGAGACCCAGTACTTC	CATSDLRRTGTDEETQYF
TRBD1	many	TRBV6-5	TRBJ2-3	TGTGCCAGCGCTCACCGGGACAGGGACACAGATACGCAGTATTTT	CASAHRDRDTDTQYF
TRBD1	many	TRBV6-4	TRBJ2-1	TGTGCCAGCAGTCCTACAGGGGAAAATGAGCAGTTCTTC	CASSPTGENEQFF
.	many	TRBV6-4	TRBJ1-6	TGTGCCAGCAGGAGAGGGACCGACAATAATTCACCCCTCCACTTT	CASRRGTDNNSPLHF